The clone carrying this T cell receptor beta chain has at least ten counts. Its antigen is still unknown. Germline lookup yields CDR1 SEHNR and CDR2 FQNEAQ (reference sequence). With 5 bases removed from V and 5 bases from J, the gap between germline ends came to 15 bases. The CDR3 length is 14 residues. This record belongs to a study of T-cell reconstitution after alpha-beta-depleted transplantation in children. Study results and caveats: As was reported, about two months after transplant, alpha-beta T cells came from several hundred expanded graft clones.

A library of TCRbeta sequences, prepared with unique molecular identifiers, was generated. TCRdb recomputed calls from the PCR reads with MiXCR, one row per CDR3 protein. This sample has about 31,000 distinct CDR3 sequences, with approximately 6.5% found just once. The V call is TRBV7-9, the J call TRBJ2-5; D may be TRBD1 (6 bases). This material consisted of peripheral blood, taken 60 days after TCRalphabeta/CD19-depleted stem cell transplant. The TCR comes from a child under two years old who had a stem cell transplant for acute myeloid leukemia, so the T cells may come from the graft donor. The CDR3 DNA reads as TGTGCCAGCAGCCCGCAACAGGGTCTGGAGACCCAGTACTTC. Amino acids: CASSPQQGLETQYF.